This TCR beta chain appears in the sequencing data of a study of T cell responses to AZD1222 COVID-19 vaccine. This clone was detected only once. Its antigen is not identified. Only in-frame clones appear in the TCRdb table, and some are missing; sequencing was by immunoSEQ multiplex PCR. The data hold around 110,000 clones, with roughly 93% observed a single time. Whole-study findings and limits: Spike-wide vaccine-associated CD4 TCRs dominated at 160-218 and 743-854.

The sequencing used peripheral blood, collected 28 days after the second AZD1222 dose. This TCR derives from an adult who received the AZD1222 COVID-19 vaccine.

The CDR3 coding sequence is TGTGCCAGCAGCTTATTAGAGGTCCCCTACGAGCAGTACTTC. Protein product: CASSLLEVPYEQYF. This rearrangement joins TRBV7-3 to TRBJ2-7; D remains ambiguous. The CDR3 has 14 residues. The V gene's germline CDR1 is SGHTA and CDR2 FQGTGA. V was clipped by 2 bases and J by 2 bases, with 10 bases between them.